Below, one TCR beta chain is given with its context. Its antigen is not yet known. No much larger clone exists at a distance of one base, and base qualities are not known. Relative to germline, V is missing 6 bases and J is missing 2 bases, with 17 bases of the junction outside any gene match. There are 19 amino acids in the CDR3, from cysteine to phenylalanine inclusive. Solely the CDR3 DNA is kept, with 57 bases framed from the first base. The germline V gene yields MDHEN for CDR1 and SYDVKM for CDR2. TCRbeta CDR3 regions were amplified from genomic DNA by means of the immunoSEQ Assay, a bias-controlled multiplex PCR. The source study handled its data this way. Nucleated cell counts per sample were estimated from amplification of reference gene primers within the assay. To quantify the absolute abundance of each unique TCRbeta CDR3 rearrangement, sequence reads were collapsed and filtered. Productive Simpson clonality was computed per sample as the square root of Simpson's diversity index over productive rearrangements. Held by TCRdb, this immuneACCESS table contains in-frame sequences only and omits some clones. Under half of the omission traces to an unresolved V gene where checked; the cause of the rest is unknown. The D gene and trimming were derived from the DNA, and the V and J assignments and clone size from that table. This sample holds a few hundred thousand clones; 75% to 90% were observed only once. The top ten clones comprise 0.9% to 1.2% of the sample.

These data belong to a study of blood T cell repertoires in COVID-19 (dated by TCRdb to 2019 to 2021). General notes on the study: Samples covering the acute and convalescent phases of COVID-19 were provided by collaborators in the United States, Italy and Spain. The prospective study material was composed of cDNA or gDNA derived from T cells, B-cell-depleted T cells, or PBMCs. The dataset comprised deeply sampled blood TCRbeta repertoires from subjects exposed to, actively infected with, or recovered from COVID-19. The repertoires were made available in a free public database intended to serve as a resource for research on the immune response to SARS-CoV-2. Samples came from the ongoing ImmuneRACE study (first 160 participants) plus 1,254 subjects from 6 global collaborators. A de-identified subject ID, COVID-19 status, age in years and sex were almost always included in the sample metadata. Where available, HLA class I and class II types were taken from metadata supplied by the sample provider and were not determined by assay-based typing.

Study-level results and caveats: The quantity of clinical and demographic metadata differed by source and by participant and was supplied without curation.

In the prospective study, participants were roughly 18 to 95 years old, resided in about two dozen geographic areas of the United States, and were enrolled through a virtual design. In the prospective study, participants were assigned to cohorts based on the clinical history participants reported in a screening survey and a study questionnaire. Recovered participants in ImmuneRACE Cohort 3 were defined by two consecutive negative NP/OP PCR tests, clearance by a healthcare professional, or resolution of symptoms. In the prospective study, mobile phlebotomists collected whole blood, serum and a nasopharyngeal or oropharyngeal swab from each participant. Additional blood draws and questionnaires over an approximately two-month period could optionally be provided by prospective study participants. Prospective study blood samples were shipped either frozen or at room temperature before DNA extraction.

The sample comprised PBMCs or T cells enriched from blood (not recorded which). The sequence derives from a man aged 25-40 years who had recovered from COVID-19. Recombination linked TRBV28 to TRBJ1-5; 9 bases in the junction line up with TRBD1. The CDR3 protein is CASSDMRNRGQGGNQPQHF. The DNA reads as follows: TGTGCCAGCAGCGATATGAGAAACAGGGGGCAGGGCGGCAATCAGCCCCAGCATTTT.